This T cell receptor (beta chain) was sequenced in a study of early T cells in non-severe SARS-CoV-2 infection. Overall study context: From unsorted whole blood, bulk RNA was sequenced, and the chains remained unpaired. Study-wide results and limits: A preference for anti-spike CD8 responses marked VDJdb matching, which missed private and CD4 specificities.

TCRdb reprocessed the 5' RACE reads with MiXCR, giving one entry per CDR3 protein. The data contain tens of thousands of distinct CDR3 sequences, approximately 8% of them singletons. This clonotype is judged medium-sized. Its specificity is unknown. From germline, CDR1 is SGHTA and CDR2 FQGTGA. The CDR3 contains 15 residues. V lost 5 bases, J lost 8 bases, and 21 bases lay in between. Specimen: whole blood, collected at baseline. The V gene is TRBV7-3, the J gene TRBJ1-2; a weak D match, TRBD1 (6 bases). This receptor was taken from an adult who was a healthcare worker with PCR-confirmed SARS-CoV-2 infection or an uninfected control (not recorded which). The CDR3: CASSHPTGGRGGYTF. Here the CDR3 DNA reads TGTGCCAGCAGCCACCCGACGGGGGGGCGCGGAGGCTACACCTTC.